The rows below give T cell receptor beta chains drawn from one sample of a study of control samples from healthy donors and cancer patients. The assay was immunoSEQ multiplex PCR, and TCRdb's table has in-frame clones only and misses some. Among about 57,000 clones listed, 91% were seen once. Material for sequencing was PBMCs. The receptors here all came from a man aged 30-40 years with colorectal cancer. Both conserved end residues are part of each CDR3. Fields, in order: V gene, J gene, CDR3 protein.

TRBV7-2	TRBJ1-2	CASSLQGNYGYTF
TRBV24-1	TRBJ1-2	CATSEPGRTYGYTF
TRBV5-6	TRBJ2-1	CASSLDKAGYNEQFF
TRBV20-1	TRBJ2-7	CSASPNFWGDEQYF
TRBV2	TRBJ1-5	CASMRENNQPQHF
TRBV30	TRBJ1-4	CAWNGEDEKLFF
TRBV14	TRBJ1-4	CASSQGSGAIEKLFF
TRBV7-2	TRBJ2-1	CASSLTQPGEQFF
TRBV5-4	TRBJ2-7	CASMGAPGAYEQYF
TRBV19	TRBJ1-1	CASSGSAHTEAFF
TRBV5-4	TRBJ2-1	CASSLGRLRGGSPYNEQFF
TRBV27	TRBJ2-7	CASSSGDREGEQYF
TRBV28	TRBJ2-3	CASSFSGLRTDTQYF
TRBV5-4	TRBJ2-3	CASSSTEEATDTQYF
TRBV7-9	TRBJ2-5	CASSLTGFAETQYF
TRBV19	TRBJ2-3	CASSIRLAGGRATDTQYF
TRBV30	TRBJ2-3	CAWSHPSGPRTDTQYF
TRBV20-1	TRBJ2-1	CSASSSGGSYNEQFF
TRBV7-9	TRBJ2-5	CASSLQGIQETQYF
TRBV2	TRBJ2-7	CASSREASYEQYF
TRBV10-1	TRBJ1-1	CASSASISPNTEAFF
TRBV5-4	TRBJ2-3	CASSLERTDTQYF
TRBV11-2	TRBJ2-5	CASSLRGQETQYF
TRBV2	TRBJ2-3	CASRINRGTDTQYF
TRBV19	TRBJ1-2	CASRTGEGNYGYTF
TRBV5-4	TRBJ2-5	CASTLAGGNMETQYF
TRBV10-3	TRBJ2-7	CAISNPPDPGYYEQYF
TRBV6-5	TRBJ2-1	CASSYFLNNEQFF
TRBV27	TRBJ1-5	CASSPYMGQPQHF
TRBV11-2	TRBJ2-7	CASSLADAGGWLAYEQYF
TRBV5-6	TRBJ1-1	CASTVLFGTSNTEAFF
TRBV30	TRBJ1-1	CALGSGQGSTEAFF
TRBV6-1	TRBJ1-1	CASSEATEAFF
TRBV15	TRBJ2-2	CATSRDSLRGMGDRELFF
TRBV5-4	TRBJ1-6	CASSLGQGGNSPLHF
TRBV4-3	TRBJ2-3	CASSPLHRGTPDTQYF